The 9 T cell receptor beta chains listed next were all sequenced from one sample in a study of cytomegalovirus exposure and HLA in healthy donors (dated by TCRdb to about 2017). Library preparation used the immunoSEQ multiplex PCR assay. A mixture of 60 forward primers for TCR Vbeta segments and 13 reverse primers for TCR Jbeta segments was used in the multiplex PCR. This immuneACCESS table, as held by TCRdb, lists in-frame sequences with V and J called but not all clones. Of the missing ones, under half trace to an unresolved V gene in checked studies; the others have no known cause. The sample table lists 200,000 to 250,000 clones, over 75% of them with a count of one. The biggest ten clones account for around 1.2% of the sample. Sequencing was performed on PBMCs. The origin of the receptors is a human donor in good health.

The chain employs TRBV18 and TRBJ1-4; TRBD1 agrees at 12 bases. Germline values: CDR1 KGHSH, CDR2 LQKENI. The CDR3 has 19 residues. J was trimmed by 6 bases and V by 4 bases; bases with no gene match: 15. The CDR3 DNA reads TGTGCCAGCTCACAGGGCGTCCCGGGACAGGGGGCCTCTTATGAAAAACTGTTTTTT. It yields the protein CASSQGVPGQGASYEKLFF.

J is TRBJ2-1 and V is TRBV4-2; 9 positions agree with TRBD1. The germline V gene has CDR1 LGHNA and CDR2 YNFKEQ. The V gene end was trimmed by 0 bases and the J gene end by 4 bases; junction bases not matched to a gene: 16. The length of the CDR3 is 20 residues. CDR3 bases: TGTGCCAGCAGCCAAGAGTGGGGACAGGGCAAGCTCTTAAAGTACAATGAGCAGTTCTTC. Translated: CASSQEWGQGKLLKYNEQFF.

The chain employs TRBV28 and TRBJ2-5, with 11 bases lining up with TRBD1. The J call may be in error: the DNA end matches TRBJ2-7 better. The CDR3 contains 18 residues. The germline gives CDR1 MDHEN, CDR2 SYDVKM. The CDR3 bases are TGTGCCAGCAGTCAACACTCCGGGACAGGGGGTTTAAACTACGAGCAGTACTTC. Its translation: CASSQHSGTGGLNYEQYF.

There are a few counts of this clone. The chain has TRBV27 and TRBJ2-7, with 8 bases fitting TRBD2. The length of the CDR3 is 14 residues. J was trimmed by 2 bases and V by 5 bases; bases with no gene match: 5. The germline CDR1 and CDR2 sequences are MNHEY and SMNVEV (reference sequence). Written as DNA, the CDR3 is TGTGCCAGCAGTACTAGCGGCATCCCCTACGAGCAGTACTTC. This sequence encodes CASSTSGIPYEQYF.

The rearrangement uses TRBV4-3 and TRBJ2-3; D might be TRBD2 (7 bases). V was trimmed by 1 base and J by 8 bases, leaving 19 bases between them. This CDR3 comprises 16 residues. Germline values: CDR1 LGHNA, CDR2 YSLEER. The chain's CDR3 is CASSQGASGGGGTQYF. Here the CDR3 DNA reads TGCGCCAGCAGCCAAGGGGCTAGCGGAGGGGGGGGTACGCAGTATTTT.

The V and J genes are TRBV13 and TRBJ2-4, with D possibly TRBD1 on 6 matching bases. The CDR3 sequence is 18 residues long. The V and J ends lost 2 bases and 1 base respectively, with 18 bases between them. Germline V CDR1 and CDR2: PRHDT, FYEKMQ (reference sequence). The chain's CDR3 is CASSLQLQGHPAKNIQYF. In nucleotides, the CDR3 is TGTGCCAGCAGCTTACAATTACAGGGACACCCCGCCAAAAACATTCAGTACTTC.

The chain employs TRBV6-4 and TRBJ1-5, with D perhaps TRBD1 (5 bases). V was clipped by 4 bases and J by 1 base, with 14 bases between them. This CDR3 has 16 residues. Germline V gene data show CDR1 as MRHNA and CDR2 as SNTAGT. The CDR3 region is CASSAQGFRSNQPQHF. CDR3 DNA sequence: TGTGCCAGCAGTGCCCAGGGTTTCCGAAGCAATCAGCCCCAGCATTTT.

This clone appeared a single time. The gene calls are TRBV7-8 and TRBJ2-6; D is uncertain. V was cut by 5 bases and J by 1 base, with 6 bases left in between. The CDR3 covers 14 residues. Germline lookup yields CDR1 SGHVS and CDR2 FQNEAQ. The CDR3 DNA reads TGTGCCAGCAGCGCGAGGTCTGGGGCCAACGTCCTGACTTTC. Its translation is CASSARSGANVLTF.

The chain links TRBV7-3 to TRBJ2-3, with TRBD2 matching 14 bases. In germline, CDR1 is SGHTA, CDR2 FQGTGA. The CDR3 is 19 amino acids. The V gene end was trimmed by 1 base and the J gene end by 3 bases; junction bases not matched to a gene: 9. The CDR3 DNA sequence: TGTGCCAGCAGCTTAAAGACTAGCGGGAGGGGTGGACGGACAGATACGCAGTATTTT. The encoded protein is CASSLKTSGRGGRTDTQYF.